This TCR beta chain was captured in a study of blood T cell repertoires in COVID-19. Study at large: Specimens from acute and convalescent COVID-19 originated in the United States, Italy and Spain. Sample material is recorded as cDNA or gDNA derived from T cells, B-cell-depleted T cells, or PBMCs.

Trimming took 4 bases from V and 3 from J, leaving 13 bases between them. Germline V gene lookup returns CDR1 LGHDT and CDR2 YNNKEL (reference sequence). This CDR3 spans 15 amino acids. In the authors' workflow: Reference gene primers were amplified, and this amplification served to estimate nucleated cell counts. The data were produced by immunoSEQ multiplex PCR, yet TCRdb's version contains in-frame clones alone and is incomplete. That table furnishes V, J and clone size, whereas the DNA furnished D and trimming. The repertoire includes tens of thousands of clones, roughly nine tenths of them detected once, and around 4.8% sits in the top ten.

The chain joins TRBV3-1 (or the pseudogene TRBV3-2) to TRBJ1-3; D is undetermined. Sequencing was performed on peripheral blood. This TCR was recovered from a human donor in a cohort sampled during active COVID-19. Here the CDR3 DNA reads TGTGCCAGCAGCCCGAAGGAGGCGTATGGAAACACCATATATTTT. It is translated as CASSPKEAYGNTIYF.